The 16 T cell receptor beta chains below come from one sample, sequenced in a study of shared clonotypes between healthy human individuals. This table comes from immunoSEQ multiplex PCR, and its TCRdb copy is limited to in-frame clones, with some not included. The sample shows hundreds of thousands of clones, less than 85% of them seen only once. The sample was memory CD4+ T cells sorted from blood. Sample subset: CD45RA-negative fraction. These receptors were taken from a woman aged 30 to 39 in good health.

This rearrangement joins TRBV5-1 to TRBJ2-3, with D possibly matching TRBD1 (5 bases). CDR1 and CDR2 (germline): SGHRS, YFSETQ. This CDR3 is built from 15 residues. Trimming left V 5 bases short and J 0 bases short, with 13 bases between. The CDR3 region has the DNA TGCGCCAGCAGACCAAGGGGAATTAGCACAGATACGCAGTATTTT. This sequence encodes CASRPRGISTDTQYF.

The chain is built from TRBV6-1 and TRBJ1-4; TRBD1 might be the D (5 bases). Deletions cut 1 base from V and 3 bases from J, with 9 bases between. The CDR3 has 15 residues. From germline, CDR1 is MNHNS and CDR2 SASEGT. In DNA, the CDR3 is TGTGCCAGCAGTGAAGTAGGGGACTCTAATGAAAAACTGTTTTTT. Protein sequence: CASSEVGDSNEKLFF.

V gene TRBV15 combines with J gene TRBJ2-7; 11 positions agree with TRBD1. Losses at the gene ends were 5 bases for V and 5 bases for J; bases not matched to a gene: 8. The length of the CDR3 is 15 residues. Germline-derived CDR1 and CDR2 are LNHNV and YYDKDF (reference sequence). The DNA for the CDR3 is TGTGCCACCAGCGGTGGAGGGACAGGGGGTAACGAGCAGTACTTC. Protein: CATSGGGTGGNEQYF.

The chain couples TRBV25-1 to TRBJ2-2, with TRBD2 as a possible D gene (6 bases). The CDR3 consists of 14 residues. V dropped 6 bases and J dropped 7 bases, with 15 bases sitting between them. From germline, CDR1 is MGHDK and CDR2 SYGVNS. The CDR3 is CASSQLAGSGELFF. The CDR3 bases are TGTGCCAGCAGCCAACTAGCCGGTAGCGGGGAGCTGTTTTTT.

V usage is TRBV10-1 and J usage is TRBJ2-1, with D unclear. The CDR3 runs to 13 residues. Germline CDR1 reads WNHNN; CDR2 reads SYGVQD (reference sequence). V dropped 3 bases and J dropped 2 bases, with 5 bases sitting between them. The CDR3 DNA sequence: TGCGCCAGCAGTGAACGAACCTACAATGAGCAGTTCTTC. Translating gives CASSERTYNEQFF.

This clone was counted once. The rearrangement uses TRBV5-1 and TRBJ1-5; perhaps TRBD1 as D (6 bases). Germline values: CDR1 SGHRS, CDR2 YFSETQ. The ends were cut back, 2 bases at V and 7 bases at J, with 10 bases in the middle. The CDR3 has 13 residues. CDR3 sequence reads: CASSFSGAQPQHF. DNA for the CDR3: TGCGCCAGCAGCTTTTCAGGGGCCCAGCCCCAGCATTTT.

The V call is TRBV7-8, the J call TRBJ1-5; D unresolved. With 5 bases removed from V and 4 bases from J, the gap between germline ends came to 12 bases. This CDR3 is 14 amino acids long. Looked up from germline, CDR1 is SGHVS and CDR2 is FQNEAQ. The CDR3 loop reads CASSVRETNQPQHF. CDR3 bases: TGTGCCAGCAGCGTCCGGGAAACTAATCAGCCCCAGCATTTT.

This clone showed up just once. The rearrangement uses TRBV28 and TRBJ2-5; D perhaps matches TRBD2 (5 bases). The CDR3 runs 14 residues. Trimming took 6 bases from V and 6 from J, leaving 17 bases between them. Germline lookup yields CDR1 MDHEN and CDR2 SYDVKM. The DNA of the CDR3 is TGTGCCAGCAGCGTAACCGGGAAGCTAAAGACCCAGTACTTC. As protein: CASSVTGKLKTQYF.

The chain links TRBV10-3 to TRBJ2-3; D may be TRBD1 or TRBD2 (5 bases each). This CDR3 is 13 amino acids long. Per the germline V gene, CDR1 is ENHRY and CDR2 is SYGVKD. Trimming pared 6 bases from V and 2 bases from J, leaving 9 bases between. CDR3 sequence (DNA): TGTGCCATCAGGGGGACCGACACAGATACGCAGTATTTT. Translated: CAIRGTDTDTQYF.

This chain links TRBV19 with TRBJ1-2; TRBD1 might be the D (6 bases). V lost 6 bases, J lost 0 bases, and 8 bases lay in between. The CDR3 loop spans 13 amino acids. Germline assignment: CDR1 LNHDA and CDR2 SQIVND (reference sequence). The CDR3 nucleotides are TGTGCCAGTAGGAGGACAGCTAACTATGGCTACACCTTC. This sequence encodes CASRRTANYGYTF. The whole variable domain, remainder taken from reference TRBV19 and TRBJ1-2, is DGGITQSPKYLFRKEGQNVTLSCEQNLNHDAMYWYRQDPGQGLRLIYYSQIVNDFQKGDIAEGYSVSREKKESFPLTVTSAQKNPTAFYLCASRRTANYGYTFGSGTRLTVV.

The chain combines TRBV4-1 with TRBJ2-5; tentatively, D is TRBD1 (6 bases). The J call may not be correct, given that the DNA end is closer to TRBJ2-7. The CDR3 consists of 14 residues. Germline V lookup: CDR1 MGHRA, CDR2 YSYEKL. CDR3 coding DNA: TGCGCCAGCAGCCAAAGCCGACAGGACCGCGAGCAGTACTTC. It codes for CASSQSRQDREQYF.

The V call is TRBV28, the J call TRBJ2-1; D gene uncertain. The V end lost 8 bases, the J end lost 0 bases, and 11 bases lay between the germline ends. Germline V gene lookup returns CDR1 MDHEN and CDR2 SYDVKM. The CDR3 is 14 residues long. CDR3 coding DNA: TGTGCCAGCTACCAAGATAGCTCCTACAATGAGCAGTTCTTC. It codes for CASYQDSSYNEQFF.

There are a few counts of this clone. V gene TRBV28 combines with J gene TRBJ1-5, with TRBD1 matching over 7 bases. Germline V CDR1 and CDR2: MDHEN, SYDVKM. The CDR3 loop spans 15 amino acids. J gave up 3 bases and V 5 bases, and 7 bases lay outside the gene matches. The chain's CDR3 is CASSPTGQPNQPQHF. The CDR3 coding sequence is TGTGCCAGCAGTCCGACGGGACAGCCCAATCAGCCCCAGCATTTT.

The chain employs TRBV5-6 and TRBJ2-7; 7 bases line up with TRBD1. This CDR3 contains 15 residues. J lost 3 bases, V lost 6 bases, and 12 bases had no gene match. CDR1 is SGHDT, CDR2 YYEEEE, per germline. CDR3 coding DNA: TGTGCCAGCACCCGGACAGGTGAGGGGTACTACGAGCAGTACTTC. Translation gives CASTRTGEGYYEQYF.

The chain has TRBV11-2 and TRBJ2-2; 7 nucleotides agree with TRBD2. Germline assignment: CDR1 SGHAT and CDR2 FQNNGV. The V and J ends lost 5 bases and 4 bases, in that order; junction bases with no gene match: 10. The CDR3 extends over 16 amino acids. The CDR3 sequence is CASSRVAGLRTGELFF. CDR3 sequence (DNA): TGTGCCAGCAGCAGGGTAGCGGGTCTGCGCACCGGGGAGCTGTTTTTT.

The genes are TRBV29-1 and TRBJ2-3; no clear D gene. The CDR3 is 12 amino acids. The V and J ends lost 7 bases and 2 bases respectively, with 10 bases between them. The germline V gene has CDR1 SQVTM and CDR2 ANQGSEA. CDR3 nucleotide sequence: TGCAGCGGTCAAGAAAACACAGATACGCAGTATTTT. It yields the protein CSGQENTDTQYF.